Presented here are 30 T cell receptor beta chains from one specimen sequenced in a study of cytomegalovirus exposure and HLA in healthy donors (dated by TCRdb to the late 2010s). The library was obtained by the immunoSEQ multiplex PCR assay. TCRdb holds this immuneACCESS table with in-frame rearrangements only. Some clones are missing; in checked studies, unresolved V genes explain under half, and the rest has no known cause. The sample includes 110,000 to 150,000 clones, with roughly 90% observed a single time. The leading ten clones occupy about 0.7% of the sample. Input material: PBMCs. The receptors derive from a man younger than 30 in good health and CMV-seronegative.

This chain connects TRBV19 to TRBJ1-6, with TRBD1 matching over 10 bases. Germline V gene data show CDR1 as LNHDA and CDR2 as SQIVND (reference sequence). The CDR3 has 13 amino acids. J gave up 8 bases and V 8 bases, and 3 bases lay outside the gene matches. For the CDR3, the DNA is TGTGCCAGTTCGGACAGGGGGTATTCACCCCTCCACTTT. Translation gives CASSDRGYSPLHF.

The chain links TRBV9 to TRBJ2-3; 9 nucleotides line up with TRBD1. The CDR3 sequence is 17 residues long. V dropped 4 bases and J dropped 5; count of bases not matched to a gene: 14. Germline V lookup: CDR1 SGDLS, CDR2 YYNGEE. CDR3 residues: CASSPTRWTGAQDTQYF. In DNA, the CDR3 is TGTGCCAGCAGCCCCACGAGATGGACAGGGGCCCAAGATACGCAGTATTTT.

This clone was seen only a few times. This chain joins TRBV6-1 and TRBJ1-2; D gene ambiguous. CDR1 and CDR2 from the germline V gene are MNHNS and SASEGT. The ends were cut back, 2 bases at V and 8 bases at J, with 12 bases in the middle. The length of the CDR3 is 13 residues. CDR3 amino acids: CASSEYEFGGYTF. CDR3 in DNA: TGTGCCAGCAGTGAATACGAGTTCGGGGGCTACACCTTC.

V gene TRBV7-2 combines with J gene TRBJ2-1; 8 bases fit TRBD1. V lost 2 bases and J lost 5; bases outside the gene matches: 8. Germline V gene sequence: CDR1 SGHTA, CDR2 FQGNSA. The CDR3 is 16 amino acids. The CDR3: CASSLRQGSLHNEQFF. CDR3 DNA sequence: TGTGCCAGCAGCTTACGACAGGGGAGTCTACACAATGAGCAGTTCTTC.

The V gene is TRBV5-4, the J gene TRBJ1-1; D is unclear. Germline V gene data show CDR1 as SGHNT and CDR2 as YYREEE (reference sequence). The CDR3 loop spans 13 amino acids. The germline V and J ends were trimmed by 0 bases and 1 base, with 4 bases remaining between them. CDR3 nucleotides: TGTGCCAGCAGCTTGGGCAGGAACACTGAAGCTTTCTTT. Its translation: CASSLGRNTEAFF.

The chain combines TRBV4-1 with TRBJ2-7; D perhaps matches TRBD1 (6 bases). V shed 1 base and J shed 6 bases, with 13 bases lying between them. Germline V lookup: CDR1 MGHRA, CDR2 YSYEKL. There are 14 residues in the CDR3. In DNA form, the CDR3 reads TGCGCCAGCAGCCAAGCCAGGGGTCCCTTCGAGCAGTACTTC. This sequence encodes CASSQARGPFEQYF.

The J gene is TRBJ1-2, the V gene TRBV5-6, with D possibly matching TRBD1 (6 bases). Trimming stripped 3 bases from V and 2 bases from J, with 11 bases between. The CDR3 runs to 14 residues. Germline CDR1 and CDR2: SGHDT and YYEEEE. CDR3 region: CASSSGQKNYGYTF. CDR3 coding DNA: TGTGCCAGCAGCTCCGGACAGAAAAACTATGGCTACACCTTC.

This chain connects TRBV29-1 to TRBJ1-1; no definite D call. The CDR3 is 11 residues long. Trimming removed 3 bases at V and 10 bases at J, with 12 bases between. Germline CDR1 reads SQVTM; CDR2 reads ANQGSEA. The DNA for the CDR3 is TGCAGCGTTGATGGTCGCGGTCTAGCTTTCTTT. Protein product: CSVDGRGLAFF. Supplemented by reference TRBV29-1 and TRBJ1-1, the full variable domain reads SAVISQKPSRDICQRGTSLTIQCQVDSQVTMMFWYRQQPGQSLTLIATANQGSEATYESGFVIDKFPISRPNLTFSTLTVSNMSPEDSSIYLCSVDGRGLAFFGQGTRLTVV.

This clone appeared many times. This chain links TRBV4-2 with TRBJ2-7; no firm D call. Germline lookup yields CDR1 LGHNA and CDR2 YNFKEQ. The CDR3 is 16 amino acids. Trimming took off 0 bases at V and 0 bases at J, with 12 bases between the two ends. The DNA of the CDR3 is TGTGCCAGCAGCCAAGAGGAAACTACCCCCTCCTACGAGCAGTACTTC. It specifies CASSQEETTPSYEQYF.

The chain joins TRBV30 to TRBJ1-5; D is perhaps TRBD1 (5 bases). The CDR3 covers 13 residues. Germline-derived CDR1 and CDR2 are GTSNPN and SVGIG (reference sequence). Trimming stripped 1 base from V and 4 bases from J, with 8 bases between. The CDR3 spells CAWSAGQNQPQHF. In DNA form, the CDR3 reads TGTGCCTGGAGTGCCGGACAAAATCAGCCCCAGCATTTT.

This clone came up once. This sequence joins TRBV5-6 and TRBJ1-2; a weak D match, TRBD1 (6 bases). The germline V gene encodes CDR1 SGHDT and CDR2 YYEEEE. This CDR3 region has 15 residues. V was trimmed by 4 bases and J by 4 bases, leaving 17 bases between them. The CDR3 sequence is CASSAARTGIYGYTF. CDR3 DNA sequence: TGTGCCAGCAGCGCCGCGAGAACAGGGATCTATGGCTACACCTTC. Using reference TRBV5-6 and TRBJ1-2 for the parts outside the CDR3, the full variable domain is DAGVTQSPTHLIKTRGQQVTLRCSPKSGHDTVSWYQQALGQGPQFIFQYYEEEERQRGNFPDRFSGHQFPNYSSELNVNALLLGDSALYLCASSAARTGIYGYTFGSGTRLTVV.

This chain joins TRBV10-3 and TRBJ2-3; 8 nucleotides match TRBD2. V lost 10 bases, J lost 1 base, and 10 bases stayed unmatched. This CDR3 is built from 15 residues. CDR1 and CDR2 from the germline V gene are ENHRY and SYGVKD. The CDR3 DNA follows: TGTGCCACTCTAAAACTAGCGGAGGGCACAGATACGCAGTATTTT. Amino acid sequence: CATLKLAEGTDTQYF.

This rearrangement joins TRBV13 to TRBJ2-7, with 7 positions matching TRBD2. The CDR3 covers 19 residues. CDR1 PRHDT and CDR2 FYEKMQ come from the germline V gene (reference sequence). Trimming removed 0 bases from V and 4 bases from J; junction bases left unmatched: 18. CDR3 amino acids: CASSLGAAPGVLAPYEQYV. In nucleotides, the CDR3 is TGTGCCAGCAGCTTAGGGGCGGCCCCCGGAGTACTAGCGCCTTACGAGCAGTACGTC.

The J gene is TRBJ2-3, the V gene TRBV27; tentatively, D is TRBD2 (6 bases). Trimming stripped 8 bases from V and 4 bases from J, with 10 bases between. Germline CDR1 MNHEY, CDR2 SMNVEV (reference sequence). This CDR3 is 12 amino acids long. CDR3 protein: CASGTSPDTQYF. For the CDR3, the DNA is TGTGCCAGCGGAACTAGCCCAGATACGCAGTATTTT.

The J gene is TRBJ2-7, the V gene TRBV5-4; TRBD1 might be the D (6 bases). Trimming took off 3 bases at V and 5 bases at J, with 9 bases between the two ends. The CDR3 length is 12 residues. Germline loops: CDR1 SGHNT, CDR2 YYREEE (reference sequence). The CDR3 loop is CASSSKGDEQYF. The CDR3 nucleotides read TGTGCCAGCAGCTCCAAGGGGGACGAGCAGTACTTC.

V gene TRBV29-1 combines with J gene TRBJ1-3; 9 bases map to TRBD1. This CDR3 spans 16 amino acids. Germline V gives CDR1 SQVTM, CDR2 ANQGSEA. V lost 5 bases, J lost 4 bases, and 12 bases stayed unmatched. The CDR3 DNA follows: TGCAGCGTTCTCGCCCCTGGACAGGGGTCCGGAAACACCATATATTTT. It codes for CSVLAPGQGSGNTIYF.

The chain couples TRBV9 to TRBJ2-1; 8 positions match TRBD2. Germline V gene sequence: CDR1 SGDLS, CDR2 YYNGEE. CDR3 length: 15 residues. With V trimmed by 0 bases and J by 3 bases, 2 bases remained unmatched. CDR3 region: CASSVVTSGYNEQFF. The CDR3, as DNA: TGTGCCAGCAGCGTAGTTACTAGCGGCTACAATGAGCAGTTCTTC.

The V and J genes are TRBV6-1 and TRBJ1-2; D possibly corresponds to TRBD1 (6 bases). V dropped 2 bases and J dropped 7 bases, with 8 bases sitting between them. The CDR3 is made up of 12 amino acids. Germline loops: CDR1 MNHNS, CDR2 SASEGT. The CDR3 DNA reads as TGTGCCAGCAGTGAAAGGACAGTTGGCTACACCTTC. This codes for CASSERTVGYTF.

The J gene is TRBJ2-3, the V gene TRBV5-1, with 13 bases matching TRBD2. The V segment lost 0 bases and the J segment 6 bases; nucleotides outside the gene matches: 10. In germline, CDR1 is SGHRS, CDR2 YFSETQ. The length of the CDR3 is 18 residues. As DNA, the CDR3 is TGCGCCAGCAGCTTGGATACACTAGCGGGAGGGACTGGGGATACGCAGTATTTT. Amino acids: CASSLDTLAGGTGDTQYF.

The J gene is TRBJ1-1, the V gene TRBV15; D is unclear. The CDR3 loop spans 16 amino acids. Trimming left V 0 bases short and J 2 bases short, with 13 bases between. From germline, CDR1 is LNHNV and CDR2 YYDKDF (reference sequence). Here the CDR3 DNA reads TGTGCCACCAGCAGAGATCCCGGGGTGGATAACACTGAAGCTTTCTTT. Translation: CATSRDPGVDNTEAFF. Supplemented by reference TRBV15 and TRBJ1-1, the full variable domain reads DAMVIQNPRYQVTQFGKPVTLSCSQTLNHNVMYWYQQKSSQAPKLLFHYYDKDFNNEADTPDNFQSRRPNTSFCFLDIRSPGLGDTAMYLCATSRDPGVDNTEAFFGQGTRLTVV.

The chain recombines TRBV19 with TRBJ2-1; D gene ambiguous. This CDR3 contains 15 residues. Germline V gene data show CDR1 as LNHDA and CDR2 as SQIVND (reference sequence). V was clipped by 3 bases and J by 0 bases, with 9 bases between them. The DNA of the CDR3 is TGTGCCAGTAGTATCCAGGTGAGCTCCTACAATGAGCAGTTCTTC. Protein: CASSIQVSSYNEQFF. The variable domain in full, with the rest retrieved from reference TRBV19 and TRBJ2-1, is DGGITQSPKYLFRKEGQNVTLSCEQNLNHDAMYWYRQDPGQGLRLIYYSQIVNDFQKGDIAEGYSVSREKKESFPLTVTSAQKNPTAFYLCASSIQVSSYNEQFFGPGTRLTVL.

The chain uses TRBV4-3 and TRBJ2-3; 10 positions match TRBD1. From germline, CDR1 is LGHNA and CDR2 YSLEER. This CDR3 is 16 amino acids long. The trim removed 3 bases at V and 5 bases at J, leaving 8 bases unmatched. The CDR3 bases are TGCGCCAGCAGCCACCTTGGGACAGGGGCTGTAGATACGCAGTATTTT. Protein sequence: CASSHLGTGAVDTQYF.

The V and J genes are TRBV4-1 and TRBJ1-5; D uncertain. The germline V gene has CDR1 MGHRA and CDR2 YSYEKL. The V end lost 1 base, the J end lost 2 bases, and 6 bases lay between the germline ends. The CDR3 loop spans 14 amino acids. The CDR3 loop is CASSQGRGNQPQHF. The CDR3 nucleotides are TGCGCCAGCAGCCAAGGGCGGGGCAATCAGCCCCAGCATTTT.

Only a few counts were recorded for this clone. The chain employs TRBV12-5 and TRBJ1-2; TRBD1 might be the D (6 bases). Germline-derived CDR1 and CDR2 are LGHNT and FRNRAP. The CDR3 covers 20 residues. V was pared by 5 bases and J by 2 bases, with 30 bases between. CDR3 DNA: TGTGCTAGTGGTCAACAGACCCCGTCGACAGGACTCCAGCCCAACTATGGCTACACCTTC. This codes for CASGQQTPSTGLQPNYGYTF.

V gene TRBV4-1 combines with J gene TRBJ1-2, with D possibly TRBD1 on 6 matching bases. Looked up from germline, CDR1 is MGHRA and CDR2 is YSYEKL. Trimming cost V 1 base and J 8 bases, with 20 bases left between them. The length of the CDR3 is 16 residues. CDR3 region: CASSQVPDSRMEGYTF. In DNA, the CDR3 is TGCGCCAGCAGCCAAGTCCCGGACAGCCGCATGGAAGGCTACACCTTC.

The J gene is TRBJ1-2, the V gene TRBV29-1; 7 bases map to TRBD1. V trimming: 7 bases; J trimming: 3 bases; junction bases outside the gene matches: 14. Germline assignment: CDR1 SQVTM and CDR2 ANQGSEA. This CDR3 region has 15 residues. The DNA of the CDR3 is TGCAGCGGGCTACGGGCGATCGGACAGGACTATGGCTACACCTTC. It translates to CSGLRAIGQDYGYTF.

The gene calls are TRBV29-1 and TRBJ2-1; 9 bases fit TRBD2. Trimming took 8 bases from V and 6 from J; bases not matched to a gene: 5. This CDR3 has 12 amino acids. Germline V CDR1 and CDR2: SQVTM, ANQGSEA. CDR3 amino acids: CSYGGRVNEQFF. The CDR3 DNA follows: TGCAGCTATGGCGGGAGGGTCAATGAGCAGTTCTTC.

This clone was seen only a few times. The rearrangement uses TRBV4-3 and TRBJ1-3, with D perhaps TRBD1 (6 bases). The CDR3 length is 15 residues. With 1 base removed from V and 3 bases from J, the gap between germline ends came to 10 bases. CDR1 LGHNA and CDR2 YSLEER come from the germline V gene. The CDR3 protein is CASSQATGSGNTIYF. The DNA of the CDR3 is TGCGCCAGCAGCCAAGCTACAGGGAGTGGAAACACCATATATTTT.

This chain connects TRBV5-1 to TRBJ2-1; D gene unclear. CDR1 and CDR2 from the germline V gene are SGHRS and YFSETQ. CDR3 length: 11 amino acids. Deletions cut 7 bases from V and 4 bases from J, with 6 bases between. In DNA, the CDR3 is TGCGCCAGCGGCAGTTACAATGAGCAGTTCTTC. Its protein is CASGSYNEQFF.

About this clone: Germline is not matched at one junction end, which may reflect a read error. The CDR3 region has the DNA TGTGCCAGCAGCTTAGCGACAGGGGTCTCAGACTCTGAGGCCAACGTCCTGACTTTC. Translating it yields CASSLATGVSDSEANVLTF. V is TRBV7-9 and J is TRBJ2-6, with 8 bases matching TRBD1. This CDR3 region has 19 residues. The germline V gene has CDR1 SEHNR and CDR2 FQNEAQ (reference sequence).